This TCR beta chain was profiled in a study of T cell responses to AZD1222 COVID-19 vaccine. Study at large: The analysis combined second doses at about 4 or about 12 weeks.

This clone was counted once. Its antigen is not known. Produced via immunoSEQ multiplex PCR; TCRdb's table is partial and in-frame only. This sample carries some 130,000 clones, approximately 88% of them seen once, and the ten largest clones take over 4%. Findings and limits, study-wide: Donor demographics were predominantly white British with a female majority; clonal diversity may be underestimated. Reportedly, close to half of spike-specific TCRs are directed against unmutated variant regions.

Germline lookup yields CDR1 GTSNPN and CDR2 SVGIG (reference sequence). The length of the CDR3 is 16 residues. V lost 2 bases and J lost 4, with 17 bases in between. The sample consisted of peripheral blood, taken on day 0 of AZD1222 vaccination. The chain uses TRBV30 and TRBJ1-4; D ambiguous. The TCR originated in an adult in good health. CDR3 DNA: TGTGCCTGGAGTCCAAATGAGGTCAGGAATAATGAAAAACTGTTTTTT. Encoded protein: CAWSPNEVRNNEKLFF. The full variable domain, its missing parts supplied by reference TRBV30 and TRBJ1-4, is SQTIHQWPATLVQPVGSPLSLECTVEGTSNPNLYWYRQAAGRGLQLLFYSVGIGQISSEVPQNLSASRPQDRQFILSSKKLLLSDSGFYLCAWSPNEVRNNEKLFFGSGTQLSVL.